The TCR beta chain described here comes from a study of CD8+CD57+ T cells in acquired aplastic anemia. On the study more broadly: DNA from sorted CD4+ and CD8+ cells averaged roughly 3.4 ug.

The germline V and J ends were trimmed by 6 bases and 4 bases, with 12 bases remaining between them. This CDR3 has 13 residues. The V gene's germline CDR1 is LNHDA and CDR2 SQIVND (reference sequence). Template material for TCR beta VDJ and CDR3 profiling consisted of genomic DNA. TCRdb independently ran MiXCR on the reads; one entry per CDR3 protein. Altogether hundreds of thousands of distinct CDR3 sequences are present, approximately 32% being singletons, with the ten largest covering nearly 0.85%. This clonotype was recorded at least ten times. An expansion of CD8+CD57+ cells by flow cytometry had been shown in patients chosen for sequencing. The patients, all of them, had severe acquired aplastic anemia.

This clonotype was obtained from a human donor with aplastic anemia. The chain combines TRBV19 with TRBJ1-2; D unclear. Sequencing was carried out using sorted CD4+, CD8+, or CD8+CD57+ T cells (not recorded which) from PBMCs. CDR3 DNA: TGTGCCAGTAGCTCGGGAGGAAGCTATGGCTACACCTTC. Residues: CASSSGGSYGYTF. Drawing the rest from reference TRBV19 and TRBJ1-2, the complete variable domain is DGGITQSPKYLFRKEGQNVTLSCEQNLNHDAMYWYRQDPGQGLRLIYYSQIVNDFQKGDIAEGYSVSREKKESFPLTVTSAQKNPTAFYLCASSSGGSYGYTFGSGTRLTVV.